These 12 T cell receptor beta chains came from one sample sequenced in a study of neurological immune-mediated disorders. TCRdb called the 5' RACE reads again in MiXCR, with one record for every CDR3 protein. The repertoire consists of 20,000 to 25,000 distinct CDR3 sequences, with 15% to 20% occurring once and the leading ten covering over 6.5%. Sequences were obtained from CD8+ T cells from blood. All receptors come from a woman under 30 with multiple sclerosis.

This clonotype ranks as medium-sized. The gene calls are TRBV11-2 and TRBJ2-3; D unresolved. Trimming removed 6 bases at V and 4 bases at J, with 8 bases between. The CDR3 is 12 amino acids. Germline V CDR1 and CDR2: SGHAT, FQNNGV. CDR3 nucleotide sequence: TGTGCCAGCAGACTGGTCGCAGATACGCAGTATTTT. As protein: CASRLVADTQYF.

There are many counts of this clonotype. V is TRBV3-1 and J is TRBJ1-5; D is ambiguous. CDR3 size: 15 residues. V was trimmed by 0 bases and J by 5 bases, leaving 11 bases between them. CDR1 LGHDT and CDR2 YNNKEL come from the germline V gene (reference sequence). CDR3 loop: CASSQDRGGYQPQHF. DNA for the CDR3: TGTGCCAGCAGCCAAGACCGGGGAGGTTATCAGCCCCAGCATTTT.

Many counts were recorded for this clonotype. The chain employs TRBV7-9 and TRBJ1-5; D gene unclear. V shed 4 bases and J shed 2 bases, with 18 bases lying between them. The CDR3 loop spans 17 amino acids. From germline, CDR1 is SEHNR and CDR2 FQNEAQ (reference sequence). The chain's CDR3 is CASSSTVHPQGNQPQHF. The CDR3 DNA is TGTGCCAGCAGCTCTACGGTGCACCCCCAGGGCAATCAGCCCCAGCATTTT.

The chain couples TRBV6-6 to TRBJ1-6, with D maybe TRBD1 (6 bases). The germline V gene has CDR1 MNHNY and CDR2 SVGAGI (reference sequence). The V gene lost 6 bases and the J gene lost 0 bases, with 12 bases spanning the gap. The CDR3 contains 16 residues. The CDR3 is CASRSQGSSYNSPLHF. CDR3 bases: TGTGCCAGCAGGTCACAGGGCAGCTCCTATAATTCACCCCTCCACTTT.

This clonotype came up a few times. The J gene is TRBJ1-1, the V gene TRBV19; D gene unclear. CDR1 is LNHDA and CDR2 is SQIVND in the germline V gene (reference sequence). Between the trimmed V and J ends, which lost 6 bases and 4 bases, there was a span of 15 bases. The CDR3 runs 14 residues. CDR3 protein: CASSASSVSTEAFF. Written as DNA, the CDR3 is TGTGCCAGTAGCGCCTCGTCGGTTTCCACTGAAGCTTTCTTT. Using reference TRBV19 and TRBJ1-1 for the parts outside the CDR3, the full variable domain is DGGITQSPKYLFRKEGQNVTLSCEQNLNHDAMYWYRQDPGQGLRLIYYSQIVNDFQKGDIAEGYSVSREKKESFPLTVTSAQKNPTAFYLCASSASSVSTEAFFGQGTRLTVV.

This clonotype was seen repeatedly, ten times or more. This chain joins TRBV14 and TRBJ2-1, with 11 bases fitting TRBD2. The CDR3 consists of 18 residues. Germline CDR1 reads SGHDN; CDR2 reads FVKESK. V gave up 8 bases and J gave up 12 bases; unmatched junction bases: 24. The CDR3 spells CASRAGTSGRKVPVGQFF. The DNA of the CDR3 is TGTGCCAGCCGGGCCGGCACTAGCGGGAGAAAGGTTCCGGTGGGGCAGTTCTTC. Combining the CDR3 with reference TRBV14 and TRBJ2-1 gives the whole variable domain EAGVTQFPSHSVIEKGQTVTLRCDPISGHDNLYWYRRVMGKEIKFLLHFVKESKQDESGMPNNRFLAERTGGTYSTLKVQPAELEDSGVYFCASRAGTSGRKVPVGQFFGPGTRLTVL.

The table lists this clonotype with a few counts. The chain links TRBV6-5 to TRBJ2-4; TRBD1 matches 9 bases. With V trimmed by 2 bases and J by 3 bases, 5 bases remained unmatched. The germline gives CDR1 MNHEY, CDR2 SVGAGI. The CDR3 loop spans 16 amino acids. The CDR3 nucleotides read TGTGCCAGCAGTTACCCACTGACAGGGGGCAAAAACATTCAGTACTTC. Encoded protein: CASSYPLTGGKNIQYF.

The table lists this clonotype with many counts. This rearrangement joins TRBV25-1 to TRBJ2-1; D might be TRBD1 or TRBD2, each matching 5 bases. Germline lookup yields CDR1 MGHDK and CDR2 SYGVNS. The CDR3 contains 15 residues. Between the trimmed V and J ends, which lost 3 bases and 5 bases, there was a span of 14 bases. CDR3 region: CASSDHPGRDNEQFF. In nucleotides, the CDR3 is TGTGCCAGCAGTGATCACCCGGGACGGGACAATGAGCAGTTCTTC.

This clonotype has a count of ten or more. V is TRBV27 and J is TRBJ2-3, with a possible D match to TRBD1 (5 bases). Trimming cost V 5 bases and J 3 bases, with 15 bases left between them. Germline loops: CDR1 MNHEY, CDR2 SMNVEV (reference sequence). This CDR3 comprises 15 residues. The CDR3 nucleotides are TGTGCCAGCAGTCTCCAGGGAAGTATGACAGATACGCAGTATTTT. It translates to CASSLQGSMTDTQYF.

This clonotype was counted many times. This chain joins TRBV13 and TRBJ1-1; D unclear. Germline CDR1 PRHDT, CDR2 FYEKMQ (reference sequence). The CDR3 covers 13 residues. Trimming stripped 0 bases from V and 5 bases from J, with 7 bases between. CDR3 nucleotides: TGTGCCAGCAGCTTAGGCATAAGGACTGAAGCTTTCTTT. Translation gives CASSLGIRTEAFF. The full variable domain, with the rest looked up from reference TRBV13 and TRBJ1-1, is AAGVIQSPRHLIKEKRETATLKCYPIPRHDTVYWYQQGPGQDPQFLISFYEKMQSDKGSIPDRFSAQQFSDYHSELNMSSLELGDSALYFCASSLGIRTEAFFGQGTRLTVV.

Only a few counts were recorded for this clonotype. J is TRBJ2-5 and V is TRBV5-1, with D unresolved. From germline, CDR1 is SGHRS and CDR2 YFSETQ. With 4 bases removed from V and 5 bases from J, the gap between germline ends came to 9 bases. The CDR3 runs to 12 residues. CDR3 DNA sequence: TGCGCCAGCAGCCCCACCCAGGAGACCCAGTACTTC. Encoded protein: CASSPTQETQYF.

This clonotype is labeled as medium-sized. The chain combines TRBV10-3 with TRBJ1-1; no firm D call. This CDR3 contains 13 residues. Germline V CDR1 and CDR2: ENHRY, SYGVKD. V was pared by 4 bases and J by 1 base, with 7 bases between. The CDR3 DNA follows: TGTGCCATCAGTGGAGCGGAGAACACTGAAGCTTTCTTT. It translates to CAISGAENTEAFF.